One TCR beta chain is described in this entry. Antigen specificity is unknown. A junction boundary mismatches the germline segment, possibly from a read error. Use of 60 Vbeta and 13 Jbeta primers characterized the PCR. Sequencing used immunoSEQ multiplex PCR; TCRdb keeps in-frame clones, though not all of them. The sample table sets out 100,000 to 150,000 clones. In germline, CDR1 is SGHRS, CDR2 YFSETQ. The CDR3 contains 15 residues. The data were taken from a study of cytomegalovirus exposure and HLA in healthy donors. Whole-study findings and limits: Immune exposure information comprised only CMV serostatus. In a later analysis, DRB1 alleles had the most associated TCRs; HLA-C alleles the fewest. The authors confirmed in vitro that a few CMV-associated chains were specific for CMV antigens. At a 0.05 false discovery rate, a later analysis found over 15,000 TCR beta sequences to be associated with HLA alleles.

This chain uses TRBV5-1 with TRBJ1-1; 7 bases match TRBD1. Sequenced sample: PBMCs. The TCR was taken from a woman between 35 and 50 years old in good health and CMV-seropositive. The CDR3 nucleotides read TGCGCCGGCAGCTGGGACAGCTCCGGGGGCACTGAAGCTTTCTTT. Translation gives CAGSWDSSGGTEAFF.